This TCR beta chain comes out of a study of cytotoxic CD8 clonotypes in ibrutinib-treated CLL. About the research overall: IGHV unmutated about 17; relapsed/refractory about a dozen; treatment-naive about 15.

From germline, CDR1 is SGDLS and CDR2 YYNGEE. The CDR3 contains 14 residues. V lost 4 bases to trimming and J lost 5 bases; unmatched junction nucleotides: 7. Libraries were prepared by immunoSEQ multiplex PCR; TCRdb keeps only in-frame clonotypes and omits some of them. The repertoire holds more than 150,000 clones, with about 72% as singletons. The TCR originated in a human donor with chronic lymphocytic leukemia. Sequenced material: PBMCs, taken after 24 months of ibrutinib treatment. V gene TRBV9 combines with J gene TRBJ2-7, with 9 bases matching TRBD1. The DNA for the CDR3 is TGTGCCAGCAGCCCCCGGGACAGGGTTGACGAGCAGTACTTC. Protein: CASSPRDRVDEQYF.